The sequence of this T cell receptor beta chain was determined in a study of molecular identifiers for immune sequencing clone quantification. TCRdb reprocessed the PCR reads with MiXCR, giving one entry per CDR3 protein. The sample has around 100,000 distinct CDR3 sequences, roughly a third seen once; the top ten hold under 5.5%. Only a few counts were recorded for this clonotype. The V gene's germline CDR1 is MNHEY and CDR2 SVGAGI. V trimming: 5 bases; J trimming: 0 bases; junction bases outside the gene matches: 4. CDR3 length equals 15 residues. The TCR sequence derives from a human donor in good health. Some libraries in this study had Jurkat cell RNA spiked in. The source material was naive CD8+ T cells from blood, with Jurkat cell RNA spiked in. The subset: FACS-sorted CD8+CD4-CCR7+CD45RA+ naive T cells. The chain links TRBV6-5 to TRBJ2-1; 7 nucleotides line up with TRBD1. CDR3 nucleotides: TGTGCCAGCAGTCAGGGGGTTAGCTCCTACAATGAGCAGTTCTTC. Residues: CASSQGVSSYNEQFF.